Each of the 17 T cell receptor beta chains below was sequenced from the same sample in a study of graft-versus-host responses after intestinal transplantation. Sequencing used immunoSEQ multiplex PCR; TCRdb keeps in-frame clones, though not all of them. The table has 71,000 or so clones, roughly 88% seen once. These receptors are not linked to any known antigen. The source was unstimulated CD8+ T cells sorted from spleen or lymph node cells, collected before intestinal transplant. These receptors all come from a human donor who received an intestinal transplant.

The chain uses TRBV4-2 and TRBJ2-7; D ambiguous. The V gene's germline CDR1 is LGHNA and CDR2 YNFKEQ. V was pared by 4 bases and J by 2 bases, with 15 bases between. The CDR3 has 15 residues. CDR3 DNA: TGTGCCAGCAGCCTCGGGTACACTCCGACCTACGAGCAGTACTTC. Protein: CASSLGYTPTYEQYF.

The rearrangement uses TRBV27 and TRBJ1-6; D uncertain. V lost 5 bases, J lost 13 bases, and 15 bases lay in between. From germline, CDR1 is MNHEY and CDR2 SMNVEV (reference sequence). CDR3 size: 13 residues. CDR3 DNA: TGTGCCAGCAGTCTTGATACTGGTTATCCCCTCCACTTT. Translation: CASSLDTGYPLHF.

The rearrangement links TRBV5-1 to TRBJ2-7; no clear D. Looked up from germline, CDR1 is SGHRS and CDR2 is YFSETQ. V dropped 3 bases and J dropped 1 base, with 8 bases sitting between them. The CDR3 has 13 residues. The CDR3 spells CASSSLDSYEQYF. In DNA, the CDR3 is TGCGCCAGCAGCTCGCTAGATTCCTACGAGCAGTACTTC.

The chain links TRBV5-1 to TRBJ2-1; possibly TRBD2 for D (5 bases). V dropped 2 bases and J dropped 8 bases, with 11 bases sitting between them. This CDR3 is 13 amino acids long. CDR1 and CDR2 from the germline V gene are SGHRS and YFSETQ. The DNA for the CDR3 is TGCGCCAGCAGCTTCGAAAATAGCGATGAGCAGTTCTTC. Its protein product is CASSFENSDEQFF.

The J gene is TRBJ1-3, the V gene TRBV30; 8 bases map to TRBD1. J lost 0 bases, V lost 3 bases, and 4 bases had no gene match. Germline-derived CDR1 and CDR2 are GTSNPN and SVGIG (reference sequence). The length of the CDR3 is 15 residues. In DNA, the CDR3 is TGTGCCTGGAGGACAGGGGCTCACTCTGGAAACACCATATATTTT. It translates to CAWRTGAHSGNTIYF.

The chain combines TRBV19 with TRBJ2-1; 7 bases agree with TRBD1. V was clipped by 7 bases and J by 8 bases; unmatched bases: 8. CDR1 and CDR2 (germline): LNHDA, SQIVND (reference sequence). There are 13 residues in the CDR3. CDR3 in amino acids: CASKRQGSYEQFF. The CDR3 nucleotides are TGTGCCAGTAAGCGACAGGGTTCATATGAGCAGTTCTTC.

This sequence joins TRBV5-6 and TRBJ2-7, with 11 bases aligning to TRBD1. The CDR3 has 14 residues. Germline loops: CDR1 SGHDT, CDR2 YYEEEE. With 0 bases clipped from V and 5 bases from J, the junction kept 1 base outside the gene matches. CDR3 region: CASSLGTGGHEQYF. CDR3 sequence (DNA): TGTGCCAGCAGCTTGGGGACAGGGGGCCACGAGCAGTACTTC.

Concerning this clone: This CDR3 is also generated by other DNA sequences in the sample. The rearrangement uses TRBV9 and TRBJ1-4, with D perhaps TRBD1 (5 bases). Germline V gives CDR1 SGDLS, CDR2 YYNGEE. Trimming cost V 3 bases and J 5 bases, with 11 bases left between them. The CDR3 has 14 residues. CDR3 amino acids: CASSASGGNEKLFF. In DNA, the CDR3 is TGTGCCAGCAGCGCCTCGGGGGGGAATGAAAAACTGTTTTTT.

The chain couples TRBV13 to TRBJ2-7, with 8 bases lining up with TRBD1. The germline V gene encodes CDR1 PRHDT and CDR2 FYEKMQ (reference sequence). The CDR3 extends over 12 amino acids. V was pared by 2 bases and J by 6 bases, with 0 bases of the junction left unmatched. The DNA for the CDR3 is TGTGCCAGCAGCTTACAGGGGGCCGAGCAGTACTTC. It is translated as CASSLQGAEQYF.

The J gene is TRBJ1-1, the V gene TRBV5-1; D is unclear. V was shortened by 0 bases and J by 4 bases, with 13 bases between the two germline ends. CDR3 size: 15 residues. The germline gives CDR1 SGHRS, CDR2 YFSETQ. This CDR3 reads CASSLGQPGSTEAFF. DNA for the CDR3: TGCGCCAGCAGCTTGGGTCAGCCCGGGAGCACTGAAGCTTTCTTT.

This chain links TRBV19 with TRBJ2-7; tentatively, D is TRBD1 (5 bases). Trimming stripped 3 bases from V and 2 bases from J, with 14 bases between. The CDR3 covers 15 residues. Per the germline V gene, CDR1 is LNHDA and CDR2 is SQIVND (reference sequence). Here the CDR3 reads CASSMRGAEPYEQYF. In DNA form, the CDR3 reads TGTGCCAGTAGTATGCGTGGGGCGGAACCCTACGAGCAGTACTTC.

V gene TRBV5-1 combines with J gene TRBJ1-1, with 10 bases matching TRBD1. This CDR3 has 15 residues. Losses at the gene ends were 4 bases for V and 5 bases for J; bases not matched to a gene: 8. In germline, CDR1 is SGHRS, CDR2 YFSETQ. CDR3 amino acids: CASSHPGQGITEAFF. CDR3 in DNA: TGCGCCAGCAGCCACCCGGGACAGGGGATAACTGAAGCTTTCTTT.

V is TRBV19 and J is TRBJ1-2; no clear D gene. The CDR3 is 15 residues long. V was shortened by 6 bases and J by 1 base, with 15 bases between the two germline ends. The germline CDR1 and CDR2 sequences are LNHDA and SQIVND (reference sequence). CDR3 DNA sequence: TGTGCCAGTAGGGCCGCCTCATCAAGTAACTATGGCTACACCTTC. Amino acids: CASRAASSSNYGYTF.

The chain is built from TRBV7-6 and TRBJ2-3; 9 nucleotides line up with TRBD2. J gave up 8 bases and V 1 base, and 10 bases lay outside the gene matches. Germline CDR1 is SGHVS and CDR2 is FNYEAQ. The CDR3 is 16 residues long. The CDR3 region has the DNA TGTGCCAGCAGCTTAGGGTACGGCGGGGGGGCGGTTACGCAGTATTTT. This translates into CASSLGYGGGAVTQYF.

The sample holds one count of this clone. The rearrangement uses TRBV7-9 and TRBJ1-3; D is ambiguous. Trimming left V 4 bases short and J 1 base short, with 5 bases between. Germline CDR1 is SEHNR and CDR2 is FQNEAQ (reference sequence). The CDR3 is 13 residues long. The CDR3 DNA sequence: TGTGCCAGCAGCTCCCCGTCTGGAAACACCATATATTTT. It yields the protein CASSSPSGNTIYF.

This chain uses TRBV13 with TRBJ2-1; the D gene is possibly TRBD1 (6 bases). CDR1 and CDR2 (germline): PRHDT, FYEKMQ (reference sequence). Trimming shortened V by 3 bases and J by 8 bases, and 23 bases separated the two germline ends. The CDR3 totals 17 residues. DNA for the CDR3: TGTGCCAGCAGCTTCTCGGTCAGCGCAGGGGTGGAGGATGAGCAGTTCTTC. Translated: CASSFSVSAGVEDEQFF.

In its sample, this clone was seen once. The germline gene is not matched at one end of the junction; a read error may be the cause. The chain is built from TRBV7-7 and TRBJ2-4, with TRBD1 matching over 7 bases. Germline V gene lookup returns CDR1 SSHAT and CDR2 FNYEAQ (reference sequence). CDR3 length: 12 amino acids. CDR3 in amino acids: CASSVMGQQQYF. CDR3 bases: TGTGCTAGCAGCGTCATGGGACAGCAACAGTACTTC.